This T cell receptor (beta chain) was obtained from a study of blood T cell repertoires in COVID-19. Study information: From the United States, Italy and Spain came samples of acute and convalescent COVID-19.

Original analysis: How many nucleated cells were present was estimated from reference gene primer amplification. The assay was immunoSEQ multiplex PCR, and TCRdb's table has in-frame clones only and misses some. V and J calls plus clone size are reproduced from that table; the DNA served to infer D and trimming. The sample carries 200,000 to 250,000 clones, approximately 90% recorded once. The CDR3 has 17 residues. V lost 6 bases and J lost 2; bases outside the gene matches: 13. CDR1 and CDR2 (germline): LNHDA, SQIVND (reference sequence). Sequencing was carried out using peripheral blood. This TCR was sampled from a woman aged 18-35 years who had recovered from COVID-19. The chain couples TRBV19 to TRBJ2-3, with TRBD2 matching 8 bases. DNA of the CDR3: TGTGCCAGTAGCAGGGACCCCACGGGAGGGAACACAGATACGCAGTATTTT. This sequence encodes CASSRDPTGGNTDTQYF.